This T cell receptor beta chain originates from a study of T cells in Graves' hyperthyroidism and ophthalmopathy. About the study: Peripheral blood samples were taken at initial diagnosis, prior to any treatment.

Exclusion followed for patients with uncontrolled infection, other autoimmune disease, pregnancy or lactation. TCR beta CDR3 regions were amplified from RNA transcripts. The HTBI set primed first-round TCR CDR3 RT-PCR. TCRdb called the multiplex PCR reads again in MiXCR, with one record for every CDR3 protein. This table has hundreds of thousands of distinct CDR3 sequences, roughly 40% appearing once. Trimming shortened V by 6 bases and J by 8 bases, and 11 bases separated the two germline ends. This CDR3 comprises 12 residues. Sequencing input: blood. The rearrangement uses TRBV12-3 or TRBV12-4 and TRBJ1-3; unclear D gene. The TCR comes from a man younger than 35 with Graves' hyperthyroidism. CDR3 DNA sequence: TGTGCCAGCAGCCCATGGAATGACACCATATATTTT. It translates to CASSPWNDTIYF.